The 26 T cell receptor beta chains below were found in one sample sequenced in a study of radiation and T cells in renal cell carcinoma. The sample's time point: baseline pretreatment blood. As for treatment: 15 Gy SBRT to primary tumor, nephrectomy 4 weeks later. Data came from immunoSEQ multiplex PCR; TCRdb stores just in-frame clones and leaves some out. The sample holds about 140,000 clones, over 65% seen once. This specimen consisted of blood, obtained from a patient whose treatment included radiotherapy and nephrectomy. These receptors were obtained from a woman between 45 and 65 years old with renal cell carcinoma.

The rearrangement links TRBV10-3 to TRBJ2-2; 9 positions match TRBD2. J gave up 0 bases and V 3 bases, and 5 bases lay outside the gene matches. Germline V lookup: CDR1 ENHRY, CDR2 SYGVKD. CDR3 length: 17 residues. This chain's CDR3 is CAISDGGRASNTGELFF. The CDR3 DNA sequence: TGTGCCATCAGTGATGGCGGGAGGGCCTCGAACACCGGGGAGCTGTTTTTT.

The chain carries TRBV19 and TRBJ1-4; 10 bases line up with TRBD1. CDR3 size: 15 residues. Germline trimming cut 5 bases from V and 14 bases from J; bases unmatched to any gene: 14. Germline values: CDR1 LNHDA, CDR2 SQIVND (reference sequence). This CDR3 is CASSPLSGQGEVLFF. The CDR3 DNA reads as TGTGCCAGTAGTCCACTGAGCGGACAGGGGGAAGTTCTGTTTTTT.

The CDR3 loop reads CASSKWGLSQETQYF. DNA for the CDR3: TGTGCCAGCAGCAAATGGGGACTATCCCAAGAGACCCAGTACTTC. The chain employs TRBV21-1 and TRBJ2-5; the table's D call TRBD2 went unverified against the DNA. TRBV21-1 represents a pseudogene. This CDR3 region has 15 residues.

CDR3 protein: CASSLGQSYEQYF. DNA for the CDR3: TGCGCCAGCAGCTTGGGACAGTCCTACGAGCAGTACTTC. The V call is TRBV5-1, the J call TRBJ2-7; tentatively, D is TRBD1 (5 bases). Per the germline V gene, CDR1 is SGHRS and CDR2 is YFSETQ. The CDR3 has 13 residues. Deletions cut 0 bases from V and 1 base from J, with 5 bases between.

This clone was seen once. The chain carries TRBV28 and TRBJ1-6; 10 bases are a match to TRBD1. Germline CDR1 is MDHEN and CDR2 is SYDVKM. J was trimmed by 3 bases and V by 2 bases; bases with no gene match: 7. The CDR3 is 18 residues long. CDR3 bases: TGTGCCAGCAGTTTAGGGGGACAGGGGTCCATCTATAATTCACCCCTCCACTTT. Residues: CASSLGGQGSIYNSPLHF.

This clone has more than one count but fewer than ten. The CDR3 bases are TGTGCCAGCAGTGAATGGGGAGGACAGGGGAGTCAGCCCCAGCATTTT. It encodes CASSEWGGQGSQPQHF. The chain employs TRBV6-1 and TRBJ1-5; 9 bases agree with TRBD1. The V segment lost 2 bases and the J segment 6 bases; nucleotides outside the gene matches: 8. The CDR3 is made up of 16 amino acids. Germline CDR1 MNHNS, CDR2 SASEGT.

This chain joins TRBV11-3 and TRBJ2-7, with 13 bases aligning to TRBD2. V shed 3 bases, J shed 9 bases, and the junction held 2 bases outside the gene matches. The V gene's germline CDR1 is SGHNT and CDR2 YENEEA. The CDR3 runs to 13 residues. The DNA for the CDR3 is TGTGCCAGCAGCTTGGGACTAGCGGGAAGGCAGTACTTC. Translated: CASSLGLAGRQYF.

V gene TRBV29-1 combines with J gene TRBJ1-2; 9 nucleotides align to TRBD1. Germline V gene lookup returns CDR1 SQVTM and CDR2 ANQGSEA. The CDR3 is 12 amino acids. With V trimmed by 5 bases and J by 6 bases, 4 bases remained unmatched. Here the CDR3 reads CSVNRDRDGYTF. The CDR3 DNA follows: TGCAGCGTTAACCGGGACAGGGATGGCTACACCTTC. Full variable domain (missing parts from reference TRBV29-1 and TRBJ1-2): SAVISQKPSRDICQRGTSLTIQCQVDSQVTMMFWYRQQPGQSLTLIATANQGSEATYESGFVIDKFPISRPNLTFSTLTVSNMSPEDSSIYLCSVNRDRDGYTFGSGTRLTVV.

CDR3 protein: CASSIDRGPEAFF. The CDR3 nucleotides read TGTGCCAGTAGTATTGACAGGGGACCTGAAGCTTTCTTT. V gene TRBV19 combines with J gene TRBJ1-1, with TRBD1 identical over 8 bases. This CDR3 has 13 amino acids. Trimming at V came to 3 bases and at J to 6 bases, leaving 3 bases not matched to a gene. The germline V gene has CDR1 LNHDA and CDR2 SQIVND (reference sequence).

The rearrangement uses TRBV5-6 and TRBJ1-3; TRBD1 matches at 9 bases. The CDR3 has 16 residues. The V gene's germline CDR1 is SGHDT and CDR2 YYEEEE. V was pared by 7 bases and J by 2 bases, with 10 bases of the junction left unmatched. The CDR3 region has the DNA TGTGCCAGCTCCTATGGGGGACAGGGAGCTGGAAACACCATATATTTT. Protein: CASSYGGQGAGNTIYF.

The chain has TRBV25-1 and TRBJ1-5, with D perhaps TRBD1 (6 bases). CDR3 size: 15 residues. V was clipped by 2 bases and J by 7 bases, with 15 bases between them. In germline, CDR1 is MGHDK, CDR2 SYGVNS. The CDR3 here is CASSEPGGAPQPQHF. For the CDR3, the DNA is TGTGCCAGCAGTGAACCCGGGGGCGCGCCCCAGCCCCAGCATTTT.

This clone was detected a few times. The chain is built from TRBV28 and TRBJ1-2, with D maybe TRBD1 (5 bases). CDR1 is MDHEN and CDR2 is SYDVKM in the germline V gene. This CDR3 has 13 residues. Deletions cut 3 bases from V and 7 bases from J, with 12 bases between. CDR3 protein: CASSFRAGGGYTF. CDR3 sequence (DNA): TGTGCCAGCAGTTTTAGGGCCGGGGGTGGCTACACCTTC.

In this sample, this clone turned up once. The CDR3 loop is CASSFRLAGYEQYF. For the CDR3, the DNA is TGCGCCAGCAGCTTCCGACTAGCGGGATACGAGCAGTACTTC. The V and J genes are TRBV4-3 and TRBJ2-7; 11 positions match TRBD2. The germline gives CDR1 LGHNA, CDR2 YSLEER. The ends lost 5 bases at V and 4 bases at J; junction bases unmatched: 4. The CDR3 contains 14 residues.

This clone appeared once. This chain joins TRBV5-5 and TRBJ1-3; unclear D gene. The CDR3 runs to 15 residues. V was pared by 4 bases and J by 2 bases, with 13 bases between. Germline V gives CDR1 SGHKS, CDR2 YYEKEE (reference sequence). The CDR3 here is CASSNSGTAGNTIYF. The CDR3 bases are TGTGCCAGCAGCAACTCCGGAACAGCTGGAAACACCATATATTTT.

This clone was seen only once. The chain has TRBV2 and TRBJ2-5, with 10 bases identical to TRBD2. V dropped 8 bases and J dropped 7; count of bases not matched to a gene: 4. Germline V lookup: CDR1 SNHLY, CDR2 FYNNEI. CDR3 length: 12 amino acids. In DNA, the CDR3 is TGTGCCAGCCAAGCGGGAGGGCCGACCCAGTACTTC. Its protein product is CASQAGGPTQYF.

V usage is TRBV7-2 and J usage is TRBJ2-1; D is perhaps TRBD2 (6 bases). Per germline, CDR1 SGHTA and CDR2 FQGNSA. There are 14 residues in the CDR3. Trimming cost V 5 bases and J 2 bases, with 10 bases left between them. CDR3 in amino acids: CASSNSGTYNEQFF. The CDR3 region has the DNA TGTGCCAGCAGCAATAGCGGAACCTACAATGAGCAGTTCTTC.

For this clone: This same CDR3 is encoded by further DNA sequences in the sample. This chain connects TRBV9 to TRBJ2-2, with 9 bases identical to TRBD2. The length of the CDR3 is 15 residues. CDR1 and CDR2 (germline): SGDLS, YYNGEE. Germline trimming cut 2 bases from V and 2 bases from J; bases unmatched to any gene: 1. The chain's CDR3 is CASSVTSGNTGELFF. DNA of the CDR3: TGTGCCAGCAGCGTGACTAGCGGTAACACCGGGGAGCTGTTTTTT.

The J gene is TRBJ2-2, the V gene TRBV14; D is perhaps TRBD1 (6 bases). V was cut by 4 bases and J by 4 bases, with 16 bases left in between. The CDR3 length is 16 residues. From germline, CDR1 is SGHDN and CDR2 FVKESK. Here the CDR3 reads CASSLLSGAGTGELFF. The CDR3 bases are TGTGCCAGCAGCCTCTTATCAGGGGCTGGCACCGGGGAGCTGTTTTTT.

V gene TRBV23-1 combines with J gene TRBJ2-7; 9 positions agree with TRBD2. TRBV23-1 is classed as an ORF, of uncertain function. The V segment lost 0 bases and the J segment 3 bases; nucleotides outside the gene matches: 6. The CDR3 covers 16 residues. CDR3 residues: CASSQSVAGDLYEQYF. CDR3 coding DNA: TGCGCCAGCAGTCAATCGGTAGCGGGAGATCTCTACGAGCAGTACTTC.

The CDR3 sequence is CASSEGPTQGHYTF. CDR3 sequence (DNA): TGTGCCAGCAGTGAAGGTCCGACCCAGGGCCACTACACCTTC. The genes are TRBV6-1 and TRBJ1-2, with D perhaps TRBD1 (5 bases). Trimming shortened V by 1 base and J by 10 bases, and 16 bases separated the two germline ends. CDR3 size: 14 residues. Germline CDR1 MNHNS, CDR2 SASEGT.

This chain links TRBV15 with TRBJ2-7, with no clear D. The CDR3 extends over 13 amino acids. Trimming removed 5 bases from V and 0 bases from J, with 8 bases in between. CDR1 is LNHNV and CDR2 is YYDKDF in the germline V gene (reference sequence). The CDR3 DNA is TGTGCCACCAGCCTCCATCCCTCCTACGAGCAGTACTTC. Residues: CATSLHPSYEQYF. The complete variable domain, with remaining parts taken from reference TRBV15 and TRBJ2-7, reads DAMVIQNPRYQVTQFGKPVTLSCSQTLNHNVMYWYQQKSSQAPKLLFHYYDKDFNNEADTPDNFQSRRPNTSFCFLDIRSPGLGDTAMYLCATSLHPSYEQYFGPGTRLTVT.

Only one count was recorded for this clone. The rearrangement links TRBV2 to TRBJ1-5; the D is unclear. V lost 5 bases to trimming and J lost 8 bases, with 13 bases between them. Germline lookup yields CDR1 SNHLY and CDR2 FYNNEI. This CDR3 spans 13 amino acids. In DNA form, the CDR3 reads TGTGCCAGCAGTCCCCGAGGATATGAGCCCCAGCATTTT. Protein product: CASSPRGYEPQHF.

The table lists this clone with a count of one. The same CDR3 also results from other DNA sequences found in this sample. The CDR3 DNA is TGTGCCAGCTCACCACCAACTAGCTACGAGCAGTACTTC. This codes for CASSPPTSYEQYF. The rearrangement links TRBV18 to TRBJ2-7; D is possibly TRBD2 (5 bases). This CDR3 contains 13 residues. Trimming took 0 bases from V and 3 from J, leaving 6 bases between them. Germline V gene data show CDR1 as KGHSH and CDR2 as LQKENI.

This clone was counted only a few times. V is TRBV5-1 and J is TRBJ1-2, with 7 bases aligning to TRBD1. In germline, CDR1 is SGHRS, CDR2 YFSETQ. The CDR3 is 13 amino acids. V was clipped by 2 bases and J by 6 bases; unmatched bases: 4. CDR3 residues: CASSFIGQDGYTF. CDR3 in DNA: TGCGCCAGCAGCTTTATAGGACAGGATGGCTACACCTTC.

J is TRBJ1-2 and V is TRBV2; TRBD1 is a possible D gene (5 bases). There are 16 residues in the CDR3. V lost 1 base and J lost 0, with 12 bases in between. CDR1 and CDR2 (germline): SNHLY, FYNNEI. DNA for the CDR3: TGTGCCAGCAGTGAAGGAGGGGCTCCATCTAACTATGGCTACACCTTC. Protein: CASSEGGAPSNYGYTF.

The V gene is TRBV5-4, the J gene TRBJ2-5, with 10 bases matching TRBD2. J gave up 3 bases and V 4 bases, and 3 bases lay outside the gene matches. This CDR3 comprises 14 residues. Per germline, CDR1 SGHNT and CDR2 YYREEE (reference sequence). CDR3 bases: TGTGCCAGCAGCCCTGGACTAGCGGAAGAGACCCAGTACTTC. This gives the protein CASSPGLAEETQYF.